This T cell receptor beta chain was recorded in a study of shared clonotypes between healthy human individuals. Points from the study as a whole: The sole specimen, blood, was sampled, and tissue repertoires likely differ.

This clone was counted a few times. What it binds is not known. Ten immunoSEQ deep assay plates were used by the authors to sequence unsorted PBMC DNA. Assay: immunoSEQ multiplex PCR; the TCRdb copy retains only in-frame clones and omits some. This table holds fewer than 600,000 clones, around 79% found once. The CDR3 runs to 13 residues. CDR1 SGDLS and CDR2 YYNGEE come from the germline V gene. Trimming left V 0 bases short and J 5 bases short, with 5 bases between. The source is a woman aged 35 to 49 in good health. Some clones in this sample may be carry-over from other donors' samples. The V gene is TRBV9, the J gene TRBJ2-2; D is uncertain. Sequencing was performed on PBMCs. The CDR3 loop is CASSVGGTGELFF. Here the CDR3 DNA reads TGTGCCAGCAGCGTAGGGGGAACCGGGGAGCTGTTTTTT.